Below, 10 T cell receptor beta chains from the same sample are listed, as sequenced in a study of shared clonotypes between healthy human individuals (dated by TCRdb to the early 2020s). Receptors were amplified or captured by the immunoSEQ multiplex PCR assay. TCRdb's version of the immuneACCESS table is confined to in-frame rearrangements and falls short of the full clone set. An unresolved V gene accounts for under half of the shortfall where checked; the remainder is of unknown origin. Across this sample there are more than 400,000 clones, with approximately 84% seen only once. The ten largest make up about an eighth of the sample. The specimen was PBMCs. The receptors were sampled from a woman in her 40s in good health. Some clones in this sample may be carry-over from other donors' samples.

Regarding this clone: The sample contains more than one DNA sequence encoding this CDR3. The chain has TRBV5-1 and TRBJ2-1; D remains ambiguous. Germline V gene lookup returns CDR1 SGHRS and CDR2 YFSETQ. V gave up 0 bases and J gave up 4 bases, with 8 bases separating them. The CDR3 sequence is 14 residues long. The CDR3 sequence: CASSLDTAYNEQFF. The CDR3 coding sequence is TGCGCCAGCAGCTTGGATACAGCTTACAATGAGCAGTTCTTC.

Concerning this clone itself: A read error is likely here: a far larger clone is one base away. This sequence joins TRBV6-1 and TRBJ2-7; 8 nucleotides align to TRBD2. The CDR3 covers 15 residues. V shed 6 bases, J shed 9 bases, and the junction held 16 bases outside the gene matches. CDR1 and CDR2 from the germline V gene are MNHNS and SASEGT. The CDR3 sequence: CASRPPSGRSHGQYF. Written as DNA, the CDR3 is TGTGCCAGCAGACCCCCAAGCGGGAGATCGCACGGGCAGTACTTC.

This chain uses TRBV7-9 with TRBJ1-4; 9 bases match TRBD1. The CDR3 runs to 17 residues. The junction had 9 bases not matched to a gene; V was cut back by 5 bases and J by 2 bases. CDR1 and CDR2 from the germline V gene are SEHNR and FQNEAQ (reference sequence). CDR3 sequence: CASSPGTGRWTNEKLFF. DNA of the CDR3: TGTGCCAGCAGCCCAGGGACAGGGCGGTGGACTAATGAAAAACTGTTTTTT.

This clone was recorded once. V gene TRBV6-1 combines with J gene TRBJ1-5, with D perhaps matching TRBD1 (6 bases). This CDR3 has 14 residues. Germline V gene data show CDR1 as MNHNS and CDR2 as SASEGT. V was cut by 5 bases and J by 4 bases, with 12 bases left in between. DNA for the CDR3: TGTGCCAGCAGTAACAGGGCAGGGAATCAGCCCCAGCATTTT. Translating gives CASSNRAGNQPQHF.

This clone appeared many times. The chain combines TRBV5-1 with TRBJ2-1, with 12 bases lining up with TRBD2. The germline CDR1 and CDR2 sequences are SGHRS and YFSETQ. V shed 0 bases and J 8 bases; nucleotides not matched to a gene: 3. The CDR3 has 15 amino acids. The CDR3, as DNA: TGCGCCAGCAGCTTGGGGACTAGCGGGATGGATGAGCAGTTCTTC. Translated, it gives CASSLGTSGMDEQFF. The full variable domain, its missing parts supplied by reference TRBV5-1 and TRBJ2-1, is KAGVTQTPRYLIKTRGQQVTLSCSPISGHRSVSWYQQTPGQGLQFLFEYFSETQRNKGNFPGRFSGRQFSNSRSEMNVSTLELGDSALYLCASSLGTSGMDEQFFGPGTRLTVL.

The V call is TRBV30, the J call TRBJ2-1; possible D gene TRBD1, 6 bases. Germline CDR1 and CDR2: GTSNPN and SVGIG (reference sequence). V shed 1 base and J shed 4 bases, with 11 bases lying between them. The CDR3 is made up of 14 amino acids. CDR3 protein: CAWSGQAEYNEQFF. In DNA, the CDR3 is TGTGCCTGGAGTGGACAGGCGGAATACAATGAGCAGTTCTTC.

This clone was seen only once. With only one base between it and a far larger clone, this is likely a read error. As the CDR3 is not closed by the conserved phenylalanine or tryptophan, this likely results from a read error. The rearrangement links TRBV11-1 to TRBJ1-1; TRBD1 is a possible D gene (6 bases). CDR1 is SGHAT and CDR2 is FQDESV in the germline V gene (reference sequence). The CDR3 spans 13 residues. Trimming removed 5 bases at V and 4 bases at J, with 11 bases between. The CDR3 nucleotides read TGTGCCAGCAGCCACAGGGAGATCACTGAAGCTTTCTCT. Its translation: CASSHREITEAFS.

V gene TRBV11-2 combines with J gene TRBJ2-2; 9 nucleotides line up with TRBD2. In germline, CDR1 is SGHAT, CDR2 FQNNGV. J lost 4 bases, V lost 1 base, and 7 bases had no gene match. This CDR3 has 17 residues. CDR3 residues: CASSLAQAGGRTGELFF. The CDR3, as DNA: TGTGCCAGCAGCTTAGCCCAAGCGGGGGGACGCACCGGGGAGCTGTTTTTT. The full variable domain, rest sourced from reference TRBV11-2 and TRBJ2-2, is EAGVAQSPRYKIIEKRQSVAFWCNPISGHATLYWYQQILGQGPKLLIQFQNNGVVDDSQLPKDRFSAERLKGVDSTLKIQPAKLEDSAVYLCASSLAQAGGRTGELFFGEGSRLTVL.

This clone was detected ten times or more. V usage is TRBV27 and J usage is TRBJ2-3; 9 bases are shared with TRBD2. V dropped 0 bases and J dropped 0; count of bases not matched to a gene: 4. Germline V gene lookup returns CDR1 MNHEY and CDR2 SMNVEV (reference sequence). This CDR3 contains 17 residues. The CDR3 DNA sequence: TGTGCCAGCAGTTTATCGAGCCTAGCGGGAAGCACAGATACGCAGTATTTT. Translation: CASSLSSLAGSTDTQYF.

J is TRBJ1-5 and V is TRBV5-1; D is ambiguous. This CDR3 contains 14 residues. In germline, CDR1 is SGHRS, CDR2 YFSETQ. The V gene lost 0 bases and the J gene lost 5 bases, with 9 bases spanning the gap. As DNA, the CDR3 is TGCGCCAGCAGCTTGGAACCGATGGATCAGCCCCAGCATTTT. Amino acid sequence: CASSLEPMDQPQHF.